Listed here are 22 T cell receptor beta chains from one sample, sequenced in a study of blood T cell repertoires in COVID-19. Measured with immunoSEQ multiplex PCR; TCRdb has only the in-frame clones, and not every one. The table lists about 63,000 clones, around 90% of them singletons. Sequenced: peripheral blood. The receptors originated from a woman of 80 years or more with acute or convalescent COVID-19.

The rearrangement joins TRBV11-2 to TRBJ1-3; a weak D match, TRBD1 (6 bases). The length of the CDR3 is 15 residues. V was trimmed by 0 bases and J by 3 bases, leaving 9 bases between them. Looked up from germline, CDR1 is SGHAT and CDR2 is FQNNGV. The DNA of the CDR3 is TGTGCCAGCAGCTTAGATCAGGGGTTTGGAAACACCATATATTTT. As protein: CASSLDQGFGNTIYF.

The J gene is TRBJ1-1, the V gene TRBV15, with D tentatively TRBD1 (5 bases). Between the trimmed V and J ends, which lost 0 bases and 12 bases, there was a span of 17 bases. The CDR3 has 14 amino acids. Germline V gives CDR1 LNHNV, CDR2 YYDKDF (reference sequence). The CDR3 spells CATSRELRQGNSFF. DNA for the CDR3: TGTGCCACCAGCAGAGAATTGCGGCAGGGTAATTCTTTCTTT.

Written as DNA, the CDR3 is TGTGCCAGCAGCCAAGATTATTATGGCTACACCTTC. Translated: CASSQDYYGYTF. V gene TRBV14 combines with J gene TRBJ1-2; D remains ambiguous. This CDR3 comprises 12 residues. V dropped 0 bases and J dropped 5 bases, with 4 bases sitting between them. CDR1 SGHDN and CDR2 FVKESK come from the germline V gene.

The chain has TRBV28 and TRBJ1-2; possibly TRBD1 for D (5 bases). Deletions cut 6 bases from V and 0 bases from J, with 11 bases between. Germline V gene lookup returns CDR1 MDHEN and CDR2 SYDVKM. CDR3 length: 14 residues. This CDR3 reads CASRSQGANYGYTF. CDR3 coding DNA: TGTGCCAGCAGGTCTCAAGGGGCTAACTATGGCTACACCTTC.

V gene TRBV7-9 combines with J gene TRBJ2-2; 8 bases align to TRBD2. V gave up 2 bases and J gave up 2 bases; unmatched junction bases: 4. This CDR3 has 16 amino acids. Germline values: CDR1 SEHNR, CDR2 FQNEAQ (reference sequence). Here the CDR3 reads CASSLKTSANTGELFF. The DNA of the CDR3 is TGTGCCAGCAGCTTAAAGACTAGCGCCAACACCGGGGAGCTGTTTTTT.

This chain uses TRBV29-1 with TRBJ1-1; 7 nucleotides match TRBD1. CDR3 length equals 16 residues. Germline loops: CDR1 SQVTM, CDR2 ANQGSEA. The V segment lost 0 bases and the J segment 4 bases; nucleotides outside the gene matches: 11. This chain's CDR3 is CSVEDPRRGLGTEAFF. For the CDR3, the DNA is TGCAGCGTTGAAGACCCAAGAAGGGGGCTTGGCACTGAAGCTTTCTTT.

The V call is TRBV15, the J call TRBJ1-4; possibly TRBD1 for D (6 bases). This CDR3 has 12 residues. V lost 5 bases and J lost 11, with 12 bases in between. Germline-derived CDR1 and CDR2 are LNHNV and YYDKDF (reference sequence). CDR3 sequence reads: CATSVRTGKLFF. CDR3 sequence (DNA): TGTGCCACCAGCGTCCGAACAGGGAAACTGTTTTTT.

V and J are TRBV2 and TRBJ2-5; a weak D match, TRBD2 (6 bases). Germline CDR1 SNHLY, CDR2 FYNNEI. The V end lost 9 bases, the J end lost 1 base, and 12 bases lay between the germline ends. CDR3 size: 13 residues. For the CDR3, the DNA is TGTGCCAGTAACCGGGACTCCCAAGAGACCCAGTACTTC. Its translation: CASNRDSQETQYF.

The chain is built from TRBV13 and TRBJ1-1; D might be TRBD1 (5 bases). The CDR3 spans 17 residues. CDR1 and CDR2 (germline): PRHDT, FYEKMQ (reference sequence). V dropped 5 bases and J dropped 0 bases, with 19 bases sitting between them. CDR3 in amino acids: CASSPQFHQGLNTEAFF. The DNA for the CDR3 is TGTGCCAGCAGCCCCCAGTTCCACCAGGGCCTGAACACTGAAGCTTTCTTT.

This clone was counted between two and nine times. The V and J genes are TRBV28 and TRBJ1-5, with 10 positions matching TRBD1. After removal of 7 bases from V and 1 base from J, the junction contained 7 bases not matched to a gene. This CDR3 is 16 amino acids long. Germline CDR1 is MDHEN and CDR2 is SYDVKM. This CDR3 is CASTEGGQGSNQPQHF. CDR3 sequence (DNA): TGTGCCAGCACCGAGGGGGGACAGGGGAGCAATCAGCCCCAGCATTTT.

The genes are TRBV7-8 and TRBJ2-7; no clear D gene. The ends were cut back, 1 base at V and 2 bases at J, with 9 bases in the middle. Per the germline V gene, CDR1 is SGHVS and CDR2 is FQNEAQ. This CDR3 contains 14 residues. The DNA for the CDR3 is TGTGCCAGCAGCTTAGTCAGGTGGGCCTACGAGCAGTACTTC. Protein product: CASSLVRWAYEQYF.

The chain recombines TRBV20-1 with TRBJ1-2, with D perhaps TRBD1 (5 bases). CDR1 is DFQATT, CDR2 SNEGSKA, per germline (reference sequence). The CDR3 is 11 amino acids. In DNA, the CDR3 is TGCAGGGGAAAAATAGGGGCTGGCTACACCTTC. Its translation is CRGKIGAGYTF.

The J gene is TRBJ2-2, the V gene TRBV11-2; 8 nucleotides match TRBD2. After removal of 1 base from V and 5 bases from J, the junction contained 15 bases not matched to a gene. The V gene's germline CDR1 is SGHAT and CDR2 FQNNGV. The CDR3 contains 19 residues. The CDR3 reads CASSLGRGGGLRRTGELFF. CDR3 DNA: TGTGCCAGCAGCTTAGGACGAGGCGGGGGGCTCCGTAGGACCGGGGAGCTGTTTTTT.

The chain recombines TRBV11-2 with TRBJ2-5, with 12 bases that match TRBD2. The V gene end was trimmed by 4 bases and the J gene end by 4 bases; junction bases not matched to a gene: 7. The CDR3 has 16 amino acids. Germline CDR1 SGHAT, CDR2 FQNNGV. The CDR3 DNA reads as TGTGCCAGCAGCTCTCAACTAGCGGGAGGTGCAGAGACCCAGTACTTC. It yields the protein CASSSQLAGGAETQYF.

The chain has TRBV5-4 and TRBJ1-2, with D possibly matching TRBD1 (5 bases). The CDR3 totals 13 residues. CDR1 is SGHNT, CDR2 YYREEE, per germline (reference sequence). V shed 5 bases and J shed 2 bases, with 10 bases lying between them. The CDR3 reads CASSMSGNYGYTF. CDR3 in DNA: TGTGCCAGCAGTATGTCAGGGAACTATGGCTACACCTTC.

The CDR3: CATSDLTGTSTDTQYF. The CDR3 DNA sequence: TGTGCCACCAGTGATCTTACAGGTACTAGCACAGATACGCAGTATTTT. The rearrangement joins TRBV24-1 to TRBJ2-3, with a possible D match to TRBD1 (5 bases). Germline V gives CDR1 KGHDR, CDR2 SFDVKD. The V end lost 3 bases, the J end lost 0 bases, and 12 bases lay between the germline ends. This CDR3 contains 16 residues.

The V call is TRBV28, the J call TRBJ1-4; weak D call: TRBD1 (6 bases). Germline V lookup: CDR1 MDHEN, CDR2 SYDVKM. Trimming removed 4 bases at V and 3 bases at J, with 12 bases between. This CDR3 comprises 15 residues. The CDR3 nucleotides read TGTGCCAGCAGTTACACAGGGTTCGCTAATGAAAAACTGTTTTTT. Translated: CASSYTGFANEKLFF.

The genes are TRBV7-2 and TRBJ1-3, with D tentatively TRBD1 (5 bases). CDR3 length equals 13 residues. V was cut by 4 bases and J by 4 bases, with 8 bases left in between. The germline V gene encodes CDR1 SGHTA and CDR2 FQGNSA. The CDR3: CASSSRGGNTIYF. The CDR3 DNA follows: TGTGCCAGCAGCTCTCGGGGGGGAAACACCATATATTTT.

This sequence joins TRBV4-1 and TRBJ2-1; D perhaps matches TRBD1 (5 bases). CDR3 size: 13 residues. V was pared by 0 bases and J by 15 bases, with 15 bases between. CDR1 and CDR2 from the germline V gene are MGHRA and YSYEKL. In DNA, the CDR3 is TGCGCCAGCAGCCAAGAGTCGTGGGGCTGGGGGTTCTTC. It specifies CASSQESWGWGFF.

The J gene is TRBJ1-1, the V gene TRBV14; 8 nucleotides match TRBD1. Losses at the gene ends were 2 bases for V and 6 bases for J; bases not matched to a gene: 5. The CDR3 has 14 amino acids. CDR1 SGHDN and CDR2 FVKESK come from the germline V gene. The CDR3 spells CASSQTRGLSEAFF. CDR3 DNA sequence: TGTGCCAGCAGCCAAACCAGGGGGCTTTCTGAAGCTTTCTTT.

This chain joins TRBV7-9 and TRBJ2-1; 9 bases line up with TRBD1. From germline, CDR1 is SEHNR and CDR2 FQNEAQ (reference sequence). V shed 5 bases, J shed 0 bases, and the junction held 11 bases outside the gene matches. The CDR3 loop spans 18 amino acids. The CDR3 sequence: CASSPGQGPSSSYNEQFF. CDR3 nucleotides: TGTGCCAGCAGCCCTGGACAGGGGCCTTCCAGCTCCTACAATGAGCAGTTCTTC. Full variable domain (remainder filled in from reference TRBV7-9 and TRBJ2-1): DTGVSQNPRHKITKRGQNVTFRCDPISEHNRLYWYRQTLGQGPEFLTYFQNEAQLEKSRLLSDRFSAERPKGSFSTLEIQRTEQGDSAMYLCASSPGQGPSSSYNEQFFGPGTRLTVL.

V is TRBV20-1 and J is TRBJ2-1; 9 bases map to TRBD2. This CDR3 region has 12 residues. Germline CDR1 is DFQATT and CDR2 is SNEGSKA (reference sequence). V dropped 3 bases and J dropped 10; count of bases not matched to a gene: 4. CDR3 bases: TGCAGTGCTAGTGACGGACTAGCGGAGCAGTTCTTC. It is translated as CSASDGLAEQFF.